A selection of T cell receptor beta chains follows, all from one sample in a study of brain T cells in children with intractable seizures. Assay used: immunoSEQ multiplex PCR; TCRdb lists only in-frame clones, some missing. The sample records 340,000 or so clones, over 90% being singletons. The sequencing here drew on peripheral blood, taken 4 to 5 months after surgery. These receptors came from a boy younger than two with tuberous sclerosis and intractable seizures. The CDR3 runs from the conserved cysteine through the conserved F or W. D genes are given only for firm matches. Expanded clones get a size class; other rows say once, few or many, or leave the size out.

V gene	D gene	clone size	J gene	CDR3 DNA	CDR3 protein
TRBV6-5	.	.	TRBJ1-5	TGTGCCAGCAGTTACTCGTGGGGGGTTGGGGAAAAGCCCCAGCATTTT	CASSYSWGVGEKPQHF
TRBV6-5	.	.	TRBJ2-2	TGTGCCAGCACCTACAGGGGGGGAGAGACCGGGGAGCTGTTTTTT	CASTYRGGETGELFF
TRBV6-2/TRBV6-3	.	.	TRBJ1-1	TGTGCCAGCAGTAGTTACACTGAAGCTTTCTTT	CASSSYTEAFF
TRBV30	.	.	TRBJ2-3	TGTGCCTGGAGTGGGATCAGGGGCTTCACCGCAGATACGCAGTATTTT	CAWSGIRGFTADTQYF
TRBV28	TRBD1	.	TRBJ2-5	TGTGCCAGCTCCGGGACAGCCCAAGAGACCCAGTACTTC	CASSGTAQETQYF
TRBV19	.	once	TRBJ2-7	TGTGCCAGTAGTGTTACGGGACTTATCTACGAGCAGTACTTC	CASSVTGLIYEQYF
TRBV27	TRBD1	.	TRBJ1-2	TGTGCCAGCAGTTCTGACCGGGACAGGGGAGGGAGCTATGGCTACACCTTC	CASSSDRDRGGSYGYTF
TRBV7-2	.	.	TRBJ1-5	TGTGCCAGCAGCTTTCGTAAACAGGGTAATCAGCCCCAGCATTTT	CASSFRKQGNQPQHF
TRBV5-1	.	.	TRBJ1-1	TGCGCCAGCAGCTTAACCACAGGAAAGCCTACTGAAGCTTTCTTT	CASSLTTGKPTEAFF
TRBV24-1	.	.	TRBJ1-2	TGTGCCACCAGTGACCCGGCTCAAGGAAACGGCTACACCTTC	CATSDPAQGNGYTF
TRBV7-9	.	.	TRBJ1-2	TGTGCCAGCAGCTCCGTAGGAGACTATGGCTACACCTTC	CASSSVGDYGYTF
TRBV11-1	.	.	TRBJ1-1	TGTGCCAGCAGCCGGGAAGGGACGTTGAACACTGAAGCTTTCTTT	CASSREGTLNTEAFF
TRBV2	.	.	TRBJ2-2	TGTGCCAGCATTAGGTTGCTGGGCGGGGAGCTGTTTTTT	CASIRLLGGELFF
TRBV2	TRBD1	.	TRBJ2-3	TGTGCCAGCAGTTCAGGGGGCCCAGATACGCAGTATTTT	CASSSGGPDTQYF
TRBV10-3	TRBD1	.	TRBJ2-1	TGTGCCATCAGACCGGGACAGGGGATCTACAATGAGCAGTTCTTC	CAIRPGQGIYNEQFF
TRBV15	TRBD1	once	TRBJ1-1	TGTGCCACCAGCAGACTCCCGGGACAGGGGACCCCTGAAGCTTTCTTT	CATSRLPGQGTPEAFF
TRBV19	.	.	TRBJ1-2	TGTGCCAGTAGTGTTGGGTATGGCTACACCTTC	CASSVGYGYTF
TRBV29-1	TRBD2	.	TRBJ2-3	TGCAGCGTTGAGGAATGGGGACTAGCGGTTGCAGATACGCAGTATTTT	CSVEEWGLAVADTQYF
TRBV5-1	TRBD2	.	TRBJ2-2	TGCGCCAGCAGCTCCTGGACTAGCGGGAGTGTCGGCGGGGAGCTGTTTTTT	CASSSWTSGSVGGELFF
TRBV21-1	.	once	TRBJ2-5	TGTGCCAGCAGCAAATACAGGGAAGAGACCCAGTACTTC	CASSKYREETQYF
TRBV5-1	TRBD2	.	TRBJ2-3	TGCGCCAGCAGTGCGGGGGGACCTACGCAGTATTTT	CASSAGGPTQYF
TRBV5-1	.	.	TRBJ1-1	TGCGCCAGCAGCTTGGCCAAAAACACTGAAGCTTTCTTT	CASSLAKNTEAFF
TRBV9	.	many	TRBJ1-6	TGTGCCAGCAGCGTAGCAGGAAATAATTCACCCCTCCACTTT	CASSVAGNNSPLHF
TRBV5-4	TRBD1	.	TRBJ1-1	TGTGCCAGCAGCTTCGGACAGGAGCGAGCTTTCTTT	CASSFGQERAFF
TRBV24-1	TRBD2	.	TRBJ2-7	TGTGCCACCAGTGACGCCACCGGGACTAGCGATTTAGCCGGCGAGCAGTACTTC	CATSDATGTSDLAGEQYF
TRBV25-1	.	.	TRBJ2-3	TGTGCCAGCAGTGAGGGCACAGATACGCAGTATTTT	CASSEGTDTQYF
TRBV19	.	.	TRBJ1-1	TGTGCCAGTAGTCCCACAGGGAGTCCGACTGAAGCTTTCTTT	CASSPTGSPTEAFF
TRBV3-1/TRBV3-2	TRBD1	.	TRBJ2-3	TGTGCCAGCAGCCTTCAGGACAGGGCAGATACGCAGTATTTT	CASSLQDRADTQYF
TRBV7-3	.	few	TRBJ1-1	TGTGCCAGCAGCATGGGGCAGGGGACTGAAGCTTTCTTT	CASSMGQGTEAFF
TRBV6-5	TRBD1	.	TRBJ1-5	TGTGCCAGCAGTAGTGGGGACAGTCCATATGAGCCCCAGCATTTT	CASSSGDSPYEPQHF
TRBV27	TRBD2	.	TRBJ2-7	TGTGCCAGCAGTTTACTCCCGGGTCTAGCGGGAGCCTACGAGCAGTACTTC	CASSLLPGLAGAYEQYF
TRBV27	.	.	TRBJ2-7	TGTGCCAGCAGTTTATCTGGTCAGGGGTATAACTACGAGCAGTACTTC	CASSLSGQGYNYEQYF
TRBV6-5	.	.	TRBJ2-5	TGTGCCAGCAGTCATAACAGCGACCCAAGATCGACCCAGTACTTC	CASSHNSDPRSTQYF
TRBV9	TRBD2	.	TRBJ2-5	TGTGCCAGCAGCGATGGACTAGCGGGAGCAGGGGAGACCCAGTACTTC	CASSDGLAGAGETQYF
TRBV6-6	TRBD2	.	TRBJ2-1	TGTGCCAGCAGTCAGCATAGCGGGGCAAGCTCCTACAATGAGCAGTTCTTC	CASSQHSGASSYNEQFF
TRBV18	.	.	TRBJ2-6	TGTGCCAGCTCACCACGGTCGACCGGGGCCAACGTCCTGACTTTC	CASSPRSTGANVLTF
TRBV20-1	.	.	TRBJ2-5	TGCAGTGCTAGTCTTGCTAGGGGGAGCCAAGAGACCCAGTACTTC	CSASLARGSQETQYF
TRBV9	.	.	TRBJ2-1	TGTGCCAGCAGCGCCGAGGGGACTCCTTACAATGAGCAGTTCTTC	CASSAEGTPYNEQFF
TRBV30	TRBD2	.	TRBJ2-5	TGTGCCTGGAGTTCCGGGACTAGCGGGGGCCCGGGAGAGACCCAGTACTTC	CAWSSGTSGGPGETQYF
TRBV24-1	.	.	TRBJ1-3	TGTGCCACCAGTGACCCCATAGAGCCTGGAAACACCATATATTTT	CATSDPIEPGNTIYF
TRBV2	TRBD1	.	TRBJ1-2	TGTGCCAGCGGGACAGGGGGCTATGGCTACACCTTC	CASGTGGYGYTF
TRBV5-1	.	.	TRBJ1-2	TGCGCCAGCAGCTCAAAGGACAGCTTTGGCTACACCTTC	CASSSKDSFGYTF
TRBV6-5	.	.	TRBJ2-2	TGTGCCAGCAGTTACACACACTACACCGGGGAGCTGTTTTTT	CASSYTHYTGELFF
TRBV7-3	TRBD1	.	TRBJ1-1	TGTGCCAGCAGCGCGGACAGGGGGAGTAGGACTGAAGCTTTCTTT	CASSADRGSRTEAFF
TRBV29-1	.	.	TRBJ2-7	TGCAGCGTCTCTAGCGTGACCTACGAGCAGTACTTC	CSVSSVTYEQYF
TRBV25-1	.	.	TRBJ1-3	TGTGCCAGCAGTAGGCAGGGCTTTGGAAACACCATATATTTT	CASSRQGFGNTIYF
TRBV6-5	.	.	TRBJ1-2	TGTGCCAGCAGTTACTGGGGGCGGTTCAGTAACTATGGCTACACCTTC	CASSYWGRFSNYGYTF
TRBV9	.	.	TRBJ2-3	TGTGCCAGCAGCGTAGTCGATCCAACGGTACGCACAGATACGCAGTATTTT	CASSVVDPTVRTDTQYF